This TCR beta chain was sequenced in a study of T cells after yellow fever vaccination. Study outcomes and limitations: Though weaker, the secondary response peaked faster, on day 5 versus 15. Once the booster was given, most primary-vaccination clones reappeared, at just under 98% for CD4 and roughly 91% for CD8.

With regard to this clonotype: No antigen is known for it.

Germline V gene sequence: CDR1 MNHNY, CDR2 SVGAGI (reference sequence). This CDR3 is built from 13 residues. Trimming took off 6 bases at V and 3 bases at J, with 12 bases between the two ends. Universal primer sites and UMIs were introduced during 5'RACE template-switching synthesis of TCR cDNA. TCRdb called the 5' RACE reads again in MiXCR, with one record for every CDR3 protein. The repertoire includes 310,000 or so distinct CDR3 sequences, 6.8% of them detected once, and roughly a sixth sits in the top ten. The sequencing here drew on PBMCs, taken roughly 47 days after the first yellow fever vaccination. This TCR was recovered from a man aged 18 to 35 who received the YFV17D yellow fever vaccine. V usage is TRBV6-6 and J usage is TRBJ2-7; weak D call: TRBD1 (5 bases). CDR3 amino acids: CASSEQEDYEQYV. CDR3 DNA sequence: TGTGCCAGCAGCGAACAGGAAGACTACGAGCAGTACGTC.